The sequence of this TCR beta chain was determined in a study of blood T cell repertoires in COVID-19. At the level of the study: The United States, Italy and Spain supplied acute and convalescent COVID-19 samples. T cells, B-cell-depleted T cells, or PBMCs supplied cDNA or gDNA.

Authors' processing steps: The authors estimated nucleated cell counts from reference gene primer amplification. Repertoires were generated with immunoSEQ multiplex PCR, while TCRdb's copy carries only in-frame clones and drops some. Clone size and V and J calls were adopted from that table, with D and trimming inferred from the DNA. The sample lists 45,000 to 65,000 clones, roughly 86% occurring once. The CDR3 runs to 17 residues. V lost 1 base and J lost 4; bases outside the gene matches: 13. Germline CDR1 and CDR2: GTSNPN and SVGIG (reference sequence). This clonotype was sampled from an elderly man with active COVID-19. The chain has TRBV30 and TRBJ1-2; 9 bases fit TRBD1. The source material was peripheral blood. This chain's CDR3 is CAWSDITGGKIIYGYTF. CDR3 DNA: TGTGCCTGGAGTGATATCACAGGGGGCAAAATTATCTATGGCTACACCTTC.